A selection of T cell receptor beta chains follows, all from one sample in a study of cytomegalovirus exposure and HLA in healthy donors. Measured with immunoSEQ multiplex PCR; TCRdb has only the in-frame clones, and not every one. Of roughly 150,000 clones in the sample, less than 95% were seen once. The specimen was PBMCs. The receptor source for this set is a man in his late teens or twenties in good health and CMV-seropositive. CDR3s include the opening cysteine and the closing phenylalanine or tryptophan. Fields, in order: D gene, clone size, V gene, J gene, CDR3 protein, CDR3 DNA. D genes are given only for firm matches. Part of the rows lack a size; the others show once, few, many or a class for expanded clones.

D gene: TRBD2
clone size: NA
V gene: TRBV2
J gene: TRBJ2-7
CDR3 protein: CASRVAGEQYF
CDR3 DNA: TGTGCCAGCAGGGTAGCGGGAGAGCAGTACTTC

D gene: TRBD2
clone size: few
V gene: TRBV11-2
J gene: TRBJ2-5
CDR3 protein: CASSTRLAGQETQYF
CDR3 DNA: TGTGCCAGCAGCACCCGACTAGCGGGCCAAGAGACCCAGTACTTC

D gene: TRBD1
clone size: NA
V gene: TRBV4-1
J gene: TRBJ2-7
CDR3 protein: CASSQGGTGTTYEQYF
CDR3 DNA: TGCGCCAGCAGCCAAGGGGGGACAGGGACAACCTACGAGCAGTACTTC

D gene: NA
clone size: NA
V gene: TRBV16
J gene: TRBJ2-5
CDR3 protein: CASSQSARQETQYF
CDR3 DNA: TGTGCCAGCAGCCAATCGGCCCGACAAGAGACCCAGTACTTC

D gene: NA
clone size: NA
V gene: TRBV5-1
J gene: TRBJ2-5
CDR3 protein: CASSLAGAPGETQYF
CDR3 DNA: TGCGCCAGCAGCTTGGCGGGAGCCCCGGGGGAGACCCAGTACTTC

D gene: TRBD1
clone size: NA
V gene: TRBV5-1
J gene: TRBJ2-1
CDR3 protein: CASSSILDRGNDEQFF
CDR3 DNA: TGCGCCAGCAGCTCGATCCTGGACAGGGGTAACGATGAGCAGTTCTTC

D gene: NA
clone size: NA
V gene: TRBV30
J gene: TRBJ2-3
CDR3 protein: CAWSVLAGVLSDTQYF
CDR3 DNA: TGTGCCTGGAGTGTACTGGCAGGGGTTTTATCAGATACGCAGTATTTT

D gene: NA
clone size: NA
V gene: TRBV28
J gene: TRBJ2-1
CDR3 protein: CASSSEREGGNEQFF
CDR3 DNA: TGTGCCAGCAGTTCGGAGCGGGAAGGGGGTAATGAGCAGTTCTTC

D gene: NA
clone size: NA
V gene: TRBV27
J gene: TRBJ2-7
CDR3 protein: CASSPHPSRDPGVWEQYF
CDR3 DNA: TGTGCCAGCAGTCCCCACCCGTCAAGAGACCCCGGGGTTTGGGAGCAGTACTTC

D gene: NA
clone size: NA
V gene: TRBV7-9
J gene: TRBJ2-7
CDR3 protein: CASSITWAEQYF
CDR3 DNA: TGTGCCAGCAGCATTACATGGGCCGAGCAGTACTTC

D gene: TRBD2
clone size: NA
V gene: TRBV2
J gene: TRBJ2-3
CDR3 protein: CASRTTSGSGF
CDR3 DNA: TGTGCCAGCAGGACCACTAGCGGGAGCGGTTTT

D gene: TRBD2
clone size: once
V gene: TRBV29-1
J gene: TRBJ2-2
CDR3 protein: CSVETSPAGGGELFF
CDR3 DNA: TGCAGCGTTGAAACGTCGCCAGCGGGAGGCGGGGAGCTGTTTTTT

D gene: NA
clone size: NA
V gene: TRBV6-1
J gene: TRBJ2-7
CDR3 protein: CASSDEKGEITYEQYF
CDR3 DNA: TGTGCCAGCAGTGATGAGAAGGGGGAAATAACCTACGAGCAGTACTTC

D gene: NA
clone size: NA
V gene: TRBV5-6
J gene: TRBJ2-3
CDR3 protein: CASSERHRTDTQYF
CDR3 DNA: TGTGCCAGCAGCGAGAGACATCGCACAGATACGCAGTATTTT

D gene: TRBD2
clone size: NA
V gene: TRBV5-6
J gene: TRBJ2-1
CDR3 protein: CASSFLTSGTSYNEQFF
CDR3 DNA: TGTGCCAGCAGCTTCCTGACTAGCGGGACATCCTACAATGAGCAGTTCTTC

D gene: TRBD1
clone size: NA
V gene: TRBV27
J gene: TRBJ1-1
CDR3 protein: CASSPDRGTTEAFF
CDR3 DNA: TGTGCCAGCAGTCCAGACAGGGGGACCACTGAAGCTTTCTTT

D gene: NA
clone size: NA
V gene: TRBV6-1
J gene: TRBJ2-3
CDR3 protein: CASSEGGGPDTQYF
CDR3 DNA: TGTGCCAGCAGTGAAGGAGGGGGTCCAGATACGCAGTATTTT

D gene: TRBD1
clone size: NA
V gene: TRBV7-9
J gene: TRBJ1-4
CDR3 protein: CATGQGTQTNEKLFF
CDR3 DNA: TGTGCCACAGGACAGGGGACCCAAACTAATGAAAAACTGTTTTTT

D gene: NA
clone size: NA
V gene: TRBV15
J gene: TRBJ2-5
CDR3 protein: CATSRDDREGAYETQYF
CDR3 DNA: TGTGCCACCAGCAGAGATGACCGAGAAGGAGCGTACGAGACCCAGTACTTC

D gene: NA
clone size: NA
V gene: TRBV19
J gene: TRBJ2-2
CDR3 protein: CASSNGNTGELFF
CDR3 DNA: TGTGCCAGTAGTAACGGGAACACCGGGGAGCTGTTTTTT

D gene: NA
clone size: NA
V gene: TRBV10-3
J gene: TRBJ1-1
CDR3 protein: CAISGQGQAEAFF
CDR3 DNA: TGTGCCATCAGTGGGCAGGGCCAGGCTGAAGCTTTCTTT

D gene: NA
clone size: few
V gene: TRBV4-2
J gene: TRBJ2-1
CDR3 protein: CASSQDKANNEQFF
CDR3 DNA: TGTGCCAGCAGCCAAGATAAAGCCAACAATGAGCAGTTCTTC

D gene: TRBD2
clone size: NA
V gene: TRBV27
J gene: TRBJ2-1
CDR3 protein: CASRSPGTTTSEKYNEQFF
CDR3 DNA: TGTGCCAGCAGGAGTCCGGGGACAACGACTAGCGAGAAATACAATGAGCAGTTCTTC

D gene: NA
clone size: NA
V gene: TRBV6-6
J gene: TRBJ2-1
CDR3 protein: CASRGPLYEQFF
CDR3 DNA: TGTGCCAGCAGGGGCCCGTTGTATGAGCAGTTCTTC

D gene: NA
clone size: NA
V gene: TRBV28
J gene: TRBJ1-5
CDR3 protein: CASRQGGDQPQHF
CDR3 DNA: TGTGCCAGCAGACAGGGTGGCGACCAGCCCCAGCATTTT

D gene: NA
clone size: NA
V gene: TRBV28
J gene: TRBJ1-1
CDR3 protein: CASTPDRSMNTEAFF
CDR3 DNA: TGTGCCAGCACCCCGGACAGATCGATGAACACTGAAGCTTTCTTT

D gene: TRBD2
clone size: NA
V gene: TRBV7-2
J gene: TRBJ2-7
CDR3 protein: CASSQGLAGVYEQYF
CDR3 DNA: TGTGCCAGCAGCCAGGGACTAGCGGGAGTTTACGAGCAGTACTTC

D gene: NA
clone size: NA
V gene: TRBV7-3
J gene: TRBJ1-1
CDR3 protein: CASSFGLDTEAFF
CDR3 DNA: TGTGCCAGCAGCTTCGGACTCGACACTGAAGCTTTCTTT

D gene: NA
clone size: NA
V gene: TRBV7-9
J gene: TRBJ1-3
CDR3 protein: CASSLRGGSGNTIYF
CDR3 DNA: TGTGCCAGCAGCTTAAGAGGCGGCTCTGGAAACACCATATATTTT

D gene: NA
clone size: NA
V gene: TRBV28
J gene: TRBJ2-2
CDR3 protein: CASRRFQRTGELFF
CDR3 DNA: TGTGCCAGCCGTCGCTTTCAGCGGACCGGGGAGCTGTTTTTT

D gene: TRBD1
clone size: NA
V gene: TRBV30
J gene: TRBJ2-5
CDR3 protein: CAWSAPRQGVGETQYF
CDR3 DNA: TGTGCCTGGAGTGCCCCAAGACAGGGCGTTGGAGAGACCCAGTACTTC

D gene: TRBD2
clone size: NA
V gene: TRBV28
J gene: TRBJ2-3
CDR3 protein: CASSLNGGGTDTQYF
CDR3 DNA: TGTGCCAGCAGTTTAAATGGCGGGGGGACAGATACGCAGTATTTT

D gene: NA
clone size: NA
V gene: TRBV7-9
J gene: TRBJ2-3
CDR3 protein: CASSLSQVYTDTQYF
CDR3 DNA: TGTGCCAGCAGCTTATCGCAGGTCTACACAGATACGCAGTATTTT

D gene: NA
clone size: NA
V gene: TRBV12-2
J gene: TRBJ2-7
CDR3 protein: CASRLVGVESYEQYF
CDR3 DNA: TGTGCAAGTCGCTTAGTGGGAGTAGAATCCTACGAGCAGTACTTC

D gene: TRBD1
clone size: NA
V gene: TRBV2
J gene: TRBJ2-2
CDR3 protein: CASSGQGETGELFF
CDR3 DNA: TGTGCCAGCAGTGGACAGGGGGAAACCGGGGAGCTGTTTTTT

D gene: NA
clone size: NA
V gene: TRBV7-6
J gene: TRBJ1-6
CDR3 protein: CASSSRVGGDSPLHF
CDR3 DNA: TGTGCCAGCAGCTCGCGGGTCGGGGGGGATTCACCCCTCCACTTT

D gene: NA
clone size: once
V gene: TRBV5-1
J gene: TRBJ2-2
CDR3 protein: CASSLSGSAGELFF
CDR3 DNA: TGCGCCAGCAGCTTGTCAGGTTCGGCCGGGGAGCTGTTTTTT

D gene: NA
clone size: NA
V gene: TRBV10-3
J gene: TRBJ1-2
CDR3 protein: CAISATQRTTNYGYTF
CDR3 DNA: TGTGCCATCAGTGCAACACAAAGGACAACTAACTATGGCTACACCTTC

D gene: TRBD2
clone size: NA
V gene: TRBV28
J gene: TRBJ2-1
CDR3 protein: CASSSAGGPVSAQFF
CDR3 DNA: TGTGCCAGCAGCTCTGCGGGAGGGCCGGTTTCCGCGCAGTTCTTC

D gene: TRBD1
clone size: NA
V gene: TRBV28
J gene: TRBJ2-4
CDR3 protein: CASRNIQGAGIIQYF
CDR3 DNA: TGTGCCAGCAGGAACATCCAGGGGGCGGGAATCATTCAGTACTTC